Shown below are 31 T cell receptor beta chains from a single sample sequenced in a study of blood T cell repertoires in COVID-19. Data came from immunoSEQ multiplex PCR; TCRdb stores just in-frame clones and leaves some out. The repertoire holds around 70,000 clones, more than 90% seen once, with roughly a tenth in the top ten. Sample: peripheral blood. Source of these receptors: a human donor in a cohort sampled during active COVID-19.

The rearrangement uses TRBV11-2 and TRBJ1-2; tentatively, D is TRBD1 (5 bases). The V gene's germline CDR1 is SGHAT and CDR2 FQNNGV. Trimming pared 1 base from V and 1 base from J, leaving 22 bases between. This CDR3 is built from 19 residues. The CDR3 coding sequence is TGTGCCAGCAGCTTAGGGCGGGGCAGGAATCTCGCCCTTAACTATGGCTACACCTTC. This sequence encodes CASSLGRGRNLALNYGYTF.

The chain joins TRBV5-5 to TRBJ1-5, with 10 bases identical to TRBD1. This CDR3 contains 14 residues. The germline gives CDR1 SGHKS, CDR2 YYEKEE (reference sequence). V shed 4 bases and J 8 bases; nucleotides not matched to a gene: 6. The CDR3: CASSTGTGEKPQHF. The CDR3 DNA is TGTGCCAGCAGCACGGGGACAGGGGAGAAGCCCCAGCATTTT. The full variable domain, with the rest looked up from reference TRBV5-5 and TRBJ1-5, is DAGVTQSPTHLIKTRGQQVTLRCSPISGHKSVSWYQQVLGQGPQFIFQYYEKEERGRGNFPDRFSARQFPNYSSELNVNALLLGDSALYLCASSTGTGEKPQHFGDGTRLSIL.

The chain couples TRBV7-2 to TRBJ2-1; tentative D call: TRBD1 (5 bases). Germline loops: CDR1 SGHTA, CDR2 FQGNSA. This CDR3 contains 14 residues. V was pared by 3 bases and J by 5 bases, with 11 bases between. The DNA for the CDR3 is TGTGCCAGCAGCTTGGGGCTGGGGAACAATGAGCAGTTCTTC. As protein: CASSLGLGNNEQFF.

The chain links TRBV4-2 to TRBJ2-7; no clear D. This CDR3 spans 15 amino acids. Trimming pared 1 base from V and 0 bases from J, leaving 10 bases between. Looked up from germline, CDR1 is LGHNA and CDR2 is YNFKEQ. The CDR3 coding sequence is TGTGCCAGCAGCCAAGGTCGGCGGAGCTCCTACGAGCAGTACTTC. Its protein is CASSQGRRSSYEQYF.

The chain has TRBV28 and TRBJ1-5, with 8 positions matching TRBD1. CDR3 size: 16 residues. The germline CDR1 and CDR2 sequences are MDHEN and SYDVKM. The V segment lost 3 bases and the J segment 3 bases; nucleotides outside the gene matches: 7. CDR3 loop: CASSFMRTGNNQPQHF. For the CDR3, the DNA is TGTGCCAGCAGTTTTATGAGGACAGGGAACAATCAGCCCCAGCATTTT.

J is TRBJ2-7 and V is TRBV2, with a weak D call TRBD2 (5 bases). This CDR3 has 16 residues. Trimming cost V 8 bases and J 7 bases, with 27 bases left between them. Germline assignment: CDR1 SNHLY and CDR2 FYNNEI. CDR3 bases: TGTGCCAGCGCCCGAGGATCAAGCCGCCCGGGGTGGGAGCAGTACTTC. This gives the protein CASARGSSRPGWEQYF.

Remarks on this clone: Its ends do not fully match the called genes, so a read error is possible. This sequence joins TRBV7-9 and TRBJ2-3; 10 bases align to TRBD2. Germline CDR1 SEHNR, CDR2 FQNEAQ (reference sequence). This CDR3 is 16 amino acids long. The CDR3 DNA follows: TGTGCCGGCAGCTACAAGCGGGGGGGCGTCACAGATACGCAGTATTTT. Translation gives CAGSYKRGGVTDTQYF.

The chain links TRBV10-3 to TRBJ2-1; 8 bases agree with TRBD2. V gave up 0 bases and J gave up 8 bases; unmatched junction bases: 9. Per the germline V gene, CDR1 is ENHRY and CDR2 is SYGVKD. The CDR3 extends over 16 amino acids. The CDR3 DNA is TGTGCCATCAGTGAGTCGATGGTCGGGAGGGCTGATGAGCAGTTCTTC. Residues: CAISESMVGRADEQFF.

The chain employs TRBV24-1 and TRBJ2-3, with a possible D match to TRBD1 (6 bases). The CDR3 has 14 residues. Trimming left V 9 bases short and J 2 bases short, with 14 bases between. Germline V gene lookup returns CDR1 KGHDR and CDR2 SFDVKD. CDR3 DNA sequence: TGTGCCACCGCCACAGGGATTGACACAGATACGCAGTATTTT. Encoded protein: CATATGIDTDTQYF.

This chain uses TRBV3-1 (or the pseudogene TRBV3-2) with TRBJ1-3, with TRBD1 as a possible D gene (5 bases). This CDR3 comprises 17 residues. V shed 7 bases and J shed 0 bases, with 19 bases lying between them. CDR1 and CDR2 (germline): LGHDT, YNNKEL (reference sequence). In DNA, the CDR3 is TGTGCCAGCATCAGTACCGGGGGTATACTCTCTGGAAACACCATATATTTT. As protein: CASISTGGILSGNTIYF.

The chain uses TRBV28 and TRBJ1-5, with D unresolved. This CDR3 region has 15 residues. The V end was cut by 3 bases, the J end by 6 bases, with 15 bases between. Per germline, CDR1 MDHEN and CDR2 SYDVKM. The CDR3 sequence is CASSFSGLPPQPQHF. The CDR3 coding sequence is TGTGCCAGCAGTTTTTCCGGACTCCCCCCTCAGCCCCAGCATTTT.

The table lists this clone with a count of one. The sample holds other DNA sequences that translate to the same CDR3. This chain links TRBV5-4 with TRBJ2-3; a possible D gene is TRBD2 (5 bases). This CDR3 is built from 13 residues. Trimming removed 0 bases at V and 6 bases at J, with 8 bases between. Germline V gene sequence: CDR1 SGHNT, CDR2 YYREEE (reference sequence). The CDR3 here is CASSLDRGDTQYF. As DNA, the CDR3 is TGTGCCAGCAGCTTGGACCGCGGGGATACGCAGTATTTT.

The chain employs TRBV28 and TRBJ1-2; 8 positions agree with TRBD1. V trimming: 9 bases; J trimming: 6 bases; junction bases outside the gene matches: 12. The length of the CDR3 is 14 residues. CDR1 MDHEN and CDR2 SYDVKM come from the germline V gene. The chain's CDR3 is CASRLVRGQDGYTF. Written as DNA, the CDR3 is TGTGCCAGTCGCTTGGTAAGGGGACAGGATGGCTACACCTTC.

This sequence joins TRBV6-5 and TRBJ2-7, with 7 bases identical to TRBD2. The CDR3 runs to 13 residues. V lost 0 bases and J lost 7; bases outside the gene matches: 3. The germline CDR1 and CDR2 sequences are MNHEY and SVGAGI. CDR3 sequence: CASSYSGGGEQYF. Written as DNA, the CDR3 is TGTGCCAGCAGTTACTCGGGCGGGGGTGAGCAGTACTTC.

V usage is TRBV30 and J usage is TRBJ2-7; 10 nucleotides agree with TRBD2. The CDR3 totals 14 residues. The ends lost 5 bases at V and 4 bases at J; junction bases unmatched: 8. Per germline, CDR1 GTSNPN and CDR2 SVGIG (reference sequence). The CDR3 DNA reads as TGTGCCTGGGGGGGACCGGGACTAGCGTACGAGCAGTACTTC. It encodes CAWGGPGLAYEQYF.

The chain carries TRBV6-2 or TRBV6-3 and TRBJ2-3, with a weak D call TRBD2 (5 bases). This CDR3 is 17 amino acids long. Trimming shortened V by 2 bases and J by 0 bases, and 15 bases separated the two germline ends. In germline, CDR1 is MNHEY, CDR2 SVGEGT. CDR3 amino acids: CASSYRLRAGSTDTQYF. The CDR3 region has the DNA TGTGCCAGCAGTTACCGCCTGAGGGCCGGGAGCACAGATACGCAGTATTTT.

The V gene is TRBV27, the J gene TRBJ2-7; no definite D call. The CDR3 is 12 amino acids. Germline V gene lookup returns CDR1 MNHEY and CDR2 SMNVEV (reference sequence). V was trimmed by 4 bases and J by 0 bases, leaving 4 bases between them. CDR3 sequence (DNA): TGTGCCAGCAGTTCCATCTCCTACGAGCAGTACTTC. This sequence encodes CASSSISYEQYF.

The chain has TRBV20-1 and TRBJ2-1, with D possibly TRBD1 on 6 matching bases. Per germline, CDR1 DFQATT and CDR2 SNEGSKA (reference sequence). The CDR3 is 10 amino acids. Deletions cut 6 bases from V and 11 bases from J, with 11 bases between. CDR3 sequence (DNA): TGCAGTGCAAATCAGGGGAAGCAGTTCTTC. Encoded protein: CSANQGKQFF.

This chain's CDR3 is CASSVPSGGSTDTQYF. As DNA, the CDR3 is TGTGCCAGCAGCGTTCCCTCAGGGGGTAGTACAGATACGCAGTATTTT. V usage is TRBV5-4 and J usage is TRBJ2-3; 7 bases line up with TRBD1. Germline V lookup: CDR1 SGHNT, CDR2 YYREEE (reference sequence). The length of the CDR3 is 16 residues. Trimming cost V 4 bases and J 3 bases; bases outside gene matches: 11.

Only a few counts were recorded for this clone. The chain couples TRBV18 to TRBJ2-7; 7 bases line up with TRBD2. The CDR3 extends over 14 amino acids. The germline CDR1 and CDR2 sequences are KGHSH and LQKENI. With 3 bases clipped from V and 1 base from J, the junction kept 3 bases outside the gene matches. The CDR3 DNA follows: TGTGCCAGCTCACCTATAGCGGGTTCCTACGAGCAGTACTTC. Its translation: CASSPIAGSYEQYF.

The chain links TRBV9 to TRBJ2-1, with 9 bases aligning to TRBD2. The CDR3 is 20 residues long. The germline V gene encodes CDR1 SGDLS and CDR2 YYNGEE. The ends lost 0 bases at V and 0 bases at J; junction bases unmatched: 13. The CDR3 here is CASSVEREWGSGSSYNEQFF. The CDR3 nucleotides are TGTGCCAGCAGCGTAGAGAGGGAGTGGGGTAGCGGGAGCTCCTACAATGAGCAGTTCTTC.

Here the CDR3 DNA reads TGTGCCAGCAGCCCGGGAGCTCCAAGCTCCTATAATTCACCCCTCCACTTT. Amino acid sequence: CASSPGAPSSYNSPLHF. The chain combines TRBV7-2 with TRBJ1-6; D gene uncertain. CDR3 size: 17 residues. Trimming removed 5 bases at V and 0 bases at J, with 14 bases between. Germline assignment: CDR1 SGHTA and CDR2 FQGNSA.

The chain has TRBV15 and TRBJ1-4; TRBD1 agrees at 7 bases. Germline CDR1 and CDR2: LNHNV and YYDKDF (reference sequence). This CDR3 has 15 residues. With V trimmed by 3 bases and J by 7 bases, 8 bases remained unmatched. For the CDR3, the DNA is TGTGCCACCAGCAGGAGATGGTCAGGGGGTGAAAAACTGTTTTTT. Its translation: CATSRRWSGGEKLFF.

The rearrangement joins TRBV27 to TRBJ2-2, with TRBD2 matching over 11 bases. The CDR3 spans 15 residues. CDR1 and CDR2 from the germline V gene are MNHEY and SMNVEV (reference sequence). The V gene end was trimmed by 6 bases and the J gene end by 5 bases; junction bases not matched to a gene: 5. The CDR3 loop is CASRLAGGGTGELFF. CDR3 nucleotides: TGTGCCAGCAGGCTAGCGGGAGGTGGAACCGGGGAGCTGTTTTTT.

This chain links TRBV4-3 with TRBJ1-1; the D is unclear. Trimming removed 1 base at V and 1 base at J, with 10 bases between. This CDR3 region has 15 residues. Germline V gene sequence: CDR1 LGHNA, CDR2 YSLEER. Here the CDR3 reads CASSQGGTSNTEAFF. The CDR3 DNA reads as TGCGCCAGCAGCCAAGGAGGCACATCGAACACTGAAGCTTTCTTT.

This rearrangement joins TRBV9 to TRBJ2-3; D call uncertain. The germline V and J ends were trimmed by 0 bases and 0 bases, with 5 bases remaining between them. Germline V CDR1 and CDR2: SGDLS, YYNGEE. This CDR3 region has 14 residues. The CDR3 loop is CASSVERSTDTQYF. CDR3 nucleotides: TGTGCCAGCAGCGTAGAGCGAAGCACAGATACGCAGTATTTT.

The CDR3 nucleotides are TGCGCCAGCAGCGCCCAGGGCGGCTCCTACAATGAGCAGTTCTTC. Amino acid sequence: CASSAQGGSYNEQFF. The rearrangement links TRBV5-1 to TRBJ2-1, with D possibly being TRBD1 (5 bases). Trimming removed 4 bases at V and 0 bases at J, with 11 bases between. Germline CDR1 and CDR2: SGHRS and YFSETQ. The CDR3 length is 15 residues.

The chain recombines TRBV18 with TRBJ2-7; 8 nucleotides align to TRBD2. V lost 1 base and J lost 2; bases outside the gene matches: 4. The CDR3 spans 15 residues. CDR1 and CDR2 (germline): KGHSH, LQKENI. Here the CDR3 reads CASSPRGGRTYEQYF. CDR3 bases: TGTGCCAGCTCACCACGGGGCGGGAGGACCTACGAGCAGTACTTC.

A few counts support this clone. The rearrangement joins TRBV5-6 to TRBJ1-6, with TRBD1 matching over 11 bases. Germline values: CDR1 SGHDT, CDR2 YYEEEE. The CDR3 is 16 amino acids. V lost 0 bases, J lost 7 bases, and 3 bases stayed unmatched. The CDR3 coding sequence is TGTGCCAGCAGCTTGGACGGGACAGGGGGAAATTCACCCCTCCACTTT. The encoded protein is CASSLDGTGGNSPLHF.

This chain connects TRBV5-5 to TRBJ1-2; D not resolved. This CDR3 is 16 amino acids long. The germline V gene encodes CDR1 SGHKS and CDR2 YYEKEE (reference sequence). Trimming removed 1 base from V and 1 base from J, with 14 bases in between. CDR3 DNA sequence: TGTGCCAGCAGCTTGCGGGAAAATGGGATTAACTATGGCTACACCTTC. Translation: CASSLRENGINYGYTF. Full variable domain (outside the CDR3, taken from reference TRBV5-5 and TRBJ1-2): DAGVTQSPTHLIKTRGQQVTLRCSPISGHKSVSWYQQVLGQGPQFIFQYYEKEERGRGNFPDRFSARQFPNYSSELNVNALLLGDSALYLCASSLRENGINYGYTFGSGTRLTVV.

J is TRBJ1-5 and V is TRBV30; a weak D match, TRBD1 (5 bases). Trimming took off 1 base at V and 3 bases at J, with 10 bases between the two ends. The CDR3 length is 14 residues. Germline CDR1 is GTSNPN and CDR2 is SVGIG (reference sequence). The CDR3 nucleotides read TGTGCCTGGAGTGCTTCAGGGCTCAATCAGCCCCAGCATTTT. The encoded protein is CAWSASGLNQPQHF.